Listed here is a single T cell receptor beta chain. Other DNA sequences from this sample encode an identical CDR3 as well. The sample belongs to a study of blood T cell repertoires in COVID-19. In the original workflow: Nucleated cell number was recorded as an estimate derived from reference gene primer amplification. Data came from immunoSEQ multiplex PCR; TCRdb stores just in-frame clones and leaves some out. V and J calls and clone size are those listed in that table; D and trimming were worked out from the DNA. The sample records hundreds of thousands of clones, about 90% being singletons. Enrolled during active infection, Seattle patients were then followed longitudinally. The CDR3 length is 15 residues. J was trimmed by 2 bases and V by 4 bases; bases with no gene match: 7. Germline CDR1 is LNHDA and CDR2 is SQIVND (reference sequence).

This clonotype was obtained from a woman aged 45-60 years with COVID-19, enrolled during active disease. Sequencing used peripheral blood. V is TRBV19 and J is TRBJ1-1, with TRBD1 identical over 7 bases. The CDR3 bases are TGTGCCAGTAGTACACGACAGGGCCGAAACACTGAAGCTTTCTTT. Translation gives CASSTRQGRNTEAFF.